What follows are 8 T cell receptor beta chains derived from one specimen sequenced in a study of T cell responses to AZD1222 COVID-19 vaccine. Only in-frame clones appear in the TCRdb table, and some are missing; sequencing was by immunoSEQ multiplex PCR. The sample records about 150,000 clones, approximately 90% being singletons. Sequenced here: peripheral blood, sampled 28 days after the second AZD1222 dose. Receptor source: an adult who received the AZD1222 COVID-19 vaccine.

The genes are TRBV7-9 and TRBJ1-1, with 7 bases identical to TRBD1. Germline CDR1 and CDR2: SEHNR and FQNEAQ (reference sequence). The CDR3 extends over 14 amino acids. J lost 2 bases, V lost 5 bases, and 5 bases had no gene match. The CDR3 reads CASSVRQGNTEAFF. For the CDR3, the DNA is TGTGCCAGCAGCGTCCGACAGGGAAACACTGAAGCTTTCTTT.

The CDR3: CASSFGTGGNEQYF. CDR3 bases: TGTGCCAGCAGCTTCGGGACAGGGGGCAACGAGCAGTACTTC. The chain carries TRBV11-3 and TRBJ2-7; 12 bases map to TRBD1. V gave up 3 bases and J gave up 5 bases; unmatched junction bases: 2. Germline CDR1 is SGHNT and CDR2 is YENEEA. This CDR3 is built from 14 residues.

This clone was observed once. The V and J genes are TRBV28 and TRBJ2-1; D possibly matches TRBD1 or TRBD2 (5 bases each). This CDR3 is 16 amino acids long. V lost 5 bases and J 7 bases, leaving 21 bases between the germline ends. The germline CDR1 and CDR2 sequences are MDHEN and SYDVKM. Here the CDR3 DNA reads TGTGCCAGCAGTCCTGTGGGGGAGAGGTATAGGAATGAGCAGTTCTTC. As protein: CASSPVGERYRNEQFF. Full variable domain (remainder filled in from reference TRBV28 and TRBJ2-1): DVKVTQSSRYLVKRTGEKVFLECVQDMDHENMFWYRQDPGLGLRLIYFSYDVKMKEKGDIPEGYSVSREKKERFSLILESASTNQTSMYLCASSPVGERYRNEQFFGPGTRLTVL.

This chain connects TRBV7-9 to TRBJ2-1, with D uncertain. There are 15 residues in the CDR3. Germline values: CDR1 SEHNR, CDR2 FQNEAQ (reference sequence). V was clipped by 8 bases and J by 2 bases, with 16 bases between them. CDR3 region: CASSVGWDPYNEQFF. The CDR3 DNA reads TGTGCCAGCTCGGTGGGGTGGGATCCCTACAATGAGCAGTTCTTC.

The J gene is TRBJ1-3, the V gene TRBV5-6; D not certain. The V gene lost 3 bases and the J gene lost 2 bases, with 12 bases spanning the gap. Germline CDR1 reads SGHDT; CDR2 reads YYEEEE. The CDR3 has 15 amino acids. The CDR3 DNA follows: TGTGCCAGCAGCTACGGTCCCACTCCTGGAAACACCATATATTTT. Translation: CASSYGPTPGNTIYF.

The chain combines TRBV9 with TRBJ2-2; 7 bases line up with TRBD2. V shed 2 bases and J 2 bases; nucleotides not matched to a gene: 9. Germline loops: CDR1 SGDLS, CDR2 YYNGEE. CDR3 length equals 17 residues. The CDR3 loop reads CASSVTGRLVNTGELFF. The CDR3 DNA sequence: TGTGCCAGCAGCGTCACCGGGAGGCTAGTCAACACCGGGGAGCTGTTTTTT.

This chain links TRBV5-1 with TRBJ2-1; D perhaps matches TRBD1 (6 bases). The V end lost 1 base, the J end lost 2 bases, and 10 bases lay between the germline ends. This CDR3 is built from 15 residues. The V gene's germline CDR1 is SGHRS and CDR2 YFSETQ. This CDR3 reads CASSLPQGTYNEQFF. CDR3 nucleotide sequence: TGCGCCAGCAGCTTGCCACAGGGAACCTACAATGAGCAGTTCTTC.

The chain is built from TRBV7-3 and TRBJ2-1; TRBD2 might be the D (6 bases). The CDR3 runs to 16 residues. Germline V gene lookup returns CDR1 SGHTA and CDR2 FQGTGA. V was clipped by 2 bases and J by 0 bases, with 11 bases between them. The CDR3 sequence: CASSLGVGSSYNEQFF. CDR3 nucleotide sequence: TGTGCCAGCAGCTTAGGCGTCGGGAGCTCCTACAATGAGCAGTTCTTC. The full variable domain, with the rest looked up from reference TRBV7-3 and TRBJ2-1, is GAGVSQTPSNKVTEKGKYVELRCDPISGHTALYWYRQSLGQGPEFLIYFQGTGAADDSGLPNDRFFAVRPEGSVSTLKIQRTERGDSAVYLCASSLGVGSSYNEQFFGPGTRLTVL.